These 10 T cell receptor beta chains came from one sample sequenced in a study of cytomegalovirus exposure and HLA in healthy donors. A multiplex PCR was run with 60 Vbeta primers and 13 Jbeta primers. Profiling relied on immunoSEQ multiplex PCR, and the TCRdb table lists in-frame clones only, not all of them. The data show approximately 200,000 clones, less than 80% seen once. The sample taken for sequencing was PBMCs. These receptors all stem from a girl aged 2 to 10 in good health and CMV-seronegative.

Sample share makes this clone medium-sized. The chain uses TRBV4-1 and TRBJ2-6, with D hard to call. V dropped 2 bases and J dropped 3 bases, with 8 bases sitting between them. The CDR3 sequence is 15 residues long. CDR1 is MGHRA and CDR2 is YSYEKL in the germline V gene. The DNA of the CDR3 is TGCGCCAGCAGCCAACGGGTAGGTGGGGCCAACGTCCTGACTTTC. Amino acid sequence: CASSQRVGGANVLTF.

The CDR3 nucleotides read TGTGCCAGCAGCATCCTAGCGGGAGCTTTAGGGTCCAATGAGCAGTTCTTC. Residues: CASSILAGALGSNEQFF. V gene TRBV7-9 combines with J gene TRBJ2-1; 10 nucleotides align to TRBD2. CDR3 length equals 17 residues. In germline, CDR1 is SEHNR, CDR2 FQNEAQ (reference sequence). Trimming removed 5 bases from V and 6 bases from J; junction bases left unmatched: 13.

Only a few counts were recorded for this clone. The rearrangement links TRBV10-3 to TRBJ2-3, with 9 nucleotides matching TRBD2. The CDR3 has 15 residues. With 6 bases clipped from V and 5 bases from J, the junction kept 9 bases outside the gene matches. Germline assignment: CDR1 ENHRY and CDR2 SYGVKD. CDR3 bases: TGTGCCATCAGAGAAAGCGGGGGGCCCGTAGATACGCAGTATTTT. Protein product: CAIRESGGPVDTQYF.

This sequence joins TRBV7-9 and TRBJ2-1; D is possibly TRBD1 (6 bases). V shed 3 bases and J shed 0 bases, with 9 bases lying between them. CDR1 SEHNR and CDR2 FQNEAQ come from the germline V gene (reference sequence). The CDR3 runs 15 residues. The CDR3 is CASSFRGSSYNEQFF. The CDR3 coding sequence is TGTGCCAGCAGCTTCAGGGGCAGCTCCTACAATGAGCAGTTCTTC. Drawing the rest from reference TRBV7-9 and TRBJ2-1, the complete variable domain is DTGVSQNPRHKITKRGQNVTFRCDPISEHNRLYWYRQTLGQGPEFLTYFQNEAQLEKSRLLSDRFSAERPKGSFSTLEIQRTEQGDSAMYLCASSFRGSSYNEQFFGPGTRLTVL.

The chain employs TRBV7-9 and TRBJ2-7; a weak D match, TRBD2 (5 bases). From germline, CDR1 is SEHNR and CDR2 FQNEAQ (reference sequence). The CDR3 covers 14 residues. The V and J ends lost 2 bases and 2 bases respectively, with 10 bases between them. The DNA of the CDR3 is TGTGCCAGCAGCTTAACCGCGGGTACCTACGAGCAGTACTTC. Residues: CASSLTAGTYEQYF.

This clone showed up just a few times. This chain connects TRBV19 to TRBJ1-2, with 8 bases matching TRBD1. CDR3 length equals 13 residues. In germline, CDR1 is LNHDA, CDR2 SQIVND (reference sequence). The V and J ends lost 6 bases and 7 bases, in that order; junction bases with no gene match: 7. DNA of the CDR3: TGTGCCAGTAGCCCGGACAGGGACGCTGGCTACACCTTC. Encoded protein: CASSPDRDAGYTF.

The CDR3 reads CASGLADYNEQFF. The CDR3 DNA follows: TGTGCCAGCGGACTAGCGGATTACAATGAGCAGTTCTTC. The chain couples TRBV27 to TRBJ2-1; the match to TRBD2 covers 10 bases. The junction had 2 bases not matched to a gene; V was cut back by 8 bases and J by 4 bases. The CDR3 has 13 amino acids. Germline values: CDR1 MNHEY, CDR2 SMNVEV (reference sequence).

The chain uses TRBV27 and TRBJ1-2; 8 positions agree with TRBD1. The CDR3 has 15 amino acids. Germline V gives CDR1 MNHEY, CDR2 SMNVEV (reference sequence). Trimming at V came to 4 bases and at J to 6 bases, leaving 10 bases not matched to a gene. The CDR3 DNA is TGTGCCAGCAGTTCAACAGGGGGAAGTCTGAATGGCTACACCTTC. Translated: CASSSTGGSLNGYTF.

This sequence joins TRBV19 and TRBJ1-1; perhaps TRBD1 as D (5 bases). The V gene's germline CDR1 is LNHDA and CDR2 SQIVND (reference sequence). This CDR3 has 12 amino acids. The CDR3 spells CASRQRNTEAFF. CDR3 in DNA: TGTGCGAGCAGACAGAGGAACACTGAAGCTTTCTTT.

This clone was detected a few times. The rearrangement links TRBV7-8 to TRBJ2-7; 8 bases are a match to TRBD2. CDR1 is SGHVS and CDR2 is FQNEAQ in the germline V gene. This CDR3 region has 17 residues. The V gene end was trimmed by 4 bases and the J gene end by 6 bases; junction bases not matched to a gene: 17. The CDR3 DNA follows: TGTGCCAGCAGCTCCATTAGATCATCAGCGGGGGCTTTCGAGCAGTACTTC. Encoded protein: CASSSIRSSAGAFEQYF.